The rows below give T cell receptor beta chains drawn from one sample of a study of Graves' ophthalmopathy and Graves' hyperthyroidism. From the multiplex PCR reads, TCRdb called clonotypes with MiXCR, one entry per CDR3 protein. This sample has about 400,000 distinct CDR3 sequences, with approximately 21% found just once. Sequencing was performed on peripheral blood. These receptors were obtained from a woman in her late teens or twenties with stable Graves' hyperthyroidism. CDR3s include the opening cysteine and the closing phenylalanine or tryptophan. D genes are given only for firm matches. Clone size is shown for a subset of rows, as once, few, many or a class of expanded clone.

>TRBV12-3/TRBV12-4|TRBD2|TRBJ2-7|many|15
TGTGCCAGCAGTTTGAGGCGGGAGACCGCGGACGAGCAGTACTTC
CASSLRRETADEQYF
>TRBV28|TRBD1|TRBJ1-1|many|14
TGTGCCAGCAGGTGGACAGGGTATCACACTGAAGCTTTCTTT
CASRWTGYHTEAFF
>TRBV19|-|TRBJ2-2|many|15
TGTGCCAGTACCCATCGGTGGGGGAACACCGGGGAGCTGTTTTTT
CASTHRWGNTGELFF
>TRBV12-3/TRBV12-4|TRBD2|TRBJ2-7|many|15
TGTGCCAGCAGTTCAGGACTAGCGGGAGGGCGCGAGCAGTACTTC
CASSSGLAGGREQYF
>TRBV12-3/TRBV12-4|TRBD2|TRBJ2-7|many|16
TGTGCCAGCAGTTCCCCGCGGACTAGCGGGGCGTACGAGCAGTACTTC
CASSSPRTSGAYEQYF
>TRBV7-2|TRBD2|TRBJ2-5|many|13
TGTGCCAGCAGCCGGACTAGAGGAGAGACCCAGTACTTC
CASSRTRGETQYF
>TRBV20-1|-|TRBJ1-2|many|14
TGCAGTGCTAGTCGCGGGGGCGTCTGGGGAGGCTACACCTTC
CSASRGGVWGGYTF
>TRBV2|-|TRBJ2-2|many|16
TGTGCCAGCAGTGAAGCGGGCGGAGAGGACACCGGGGAGCTGTTTTTT
CASSEAGGEDTGELFF
>TRBV15|-|TRBJ1-1|-|15
TGTGCCACCAGCAGATCCCAGGGACTGGGGACTGAAGCTTTCTTT
CATSRSQGLGTEAFF
>TRBV24-1|TRBD2|TRBJ2-7|many|18
TGTGCCACCACGGGAGGTCCGGGACTAGCGGTTGGTCCCTACGAGCAGTACTTC
CATTGGPGLAVGPYEQYF
>TRBV11-2|-|TRBJ2-7|many|16
TGTGCCAGCAGCTTAAATAGTGTGGCTACTATAGAAGAGCAGTACTTC
CASSLNSVATIEEQYF
>TRBV15|TRBD2|TRBJ2-3|-|16
TGTGCCACCAGCAGAGATCTCGCGGGAGGGGAAGATACGCAGTATTTT
CATSRDLAGGEDTQYF
>TRBV5-1|-|TRBJ1-2|many|16
TGCGCCAGCAGCCCCCCCATCCGGGCAGGGGTAAATGGCTACACCTTC
CASSPPIRAGVNGYTF
>TRBV29-1|-|TRBJ2-2|many|12
TGCAGCGTGGGCCCAGCCGTCGGGGAGCTGTTTTTT
CSVGPAVGELFF
>TRBV12-3/TRBV12-4|TRBD1|TRBJ2-7|many|14
TGTGCCAGCAGTCCCCGGACAGGGAGCGACGAGCAGTACTTC
CASSPRTGSDEQYF
>TRBV30|TRBD1|TRBJ1-5|-|13
TGTGCCTGGAGTGAAACAGGGGATCAGCCCCAGCATTTT
CAWSETGDQPQHF
>TRBV9|-|TRBJ2-2|-|12
TGTGCCAGCAGCGTATTTGGCGGGGAGCTGTTTTTT
CASSVFGGELFF
>TRBV6-5|-|TRBJ2-7|many|14
TGTGCCAGCAGTTACCGGCGACAGATTTACGAGCAGTACTTC
CASSYRRQIYEQYF
>TRBV28|-|TRBJ1-6|-|16
TGTGCCAGCAGGCACCCAAACCCAGGAGAGAATTCACCCCTCCACTTT
CASRHPNPGENSPLHF
>TRBV19|-|TRBJ1-2|-|16
TGTGCCAGTAGTATAGGTGTAGGGCGGATAATCTATGGCTACACCTTC
CASSIGVGRIIYGYTF
>TRBV20-1|-|TRBJ2-2|many|15
TGCAGTGCGGAAGACTACACAGAAATTACCGGGGAGCTGTTTTTT
CSAEDYTEITGELFF
>TRBV4-2|-|TRBJ2-7|-|16
TGTGCCAGCAGCCAACTATTCGGGGACAACAACTACGAGCAGTACTTC
CASSQLFGDNNYEQYF
>TRBV30|-|TRBJ1-2|-|15
TGTGCCTGGAGCCCCCGAGTAAGGGCTAACTATGGCTACACCTTC
CAWSPRVRANYGYTF